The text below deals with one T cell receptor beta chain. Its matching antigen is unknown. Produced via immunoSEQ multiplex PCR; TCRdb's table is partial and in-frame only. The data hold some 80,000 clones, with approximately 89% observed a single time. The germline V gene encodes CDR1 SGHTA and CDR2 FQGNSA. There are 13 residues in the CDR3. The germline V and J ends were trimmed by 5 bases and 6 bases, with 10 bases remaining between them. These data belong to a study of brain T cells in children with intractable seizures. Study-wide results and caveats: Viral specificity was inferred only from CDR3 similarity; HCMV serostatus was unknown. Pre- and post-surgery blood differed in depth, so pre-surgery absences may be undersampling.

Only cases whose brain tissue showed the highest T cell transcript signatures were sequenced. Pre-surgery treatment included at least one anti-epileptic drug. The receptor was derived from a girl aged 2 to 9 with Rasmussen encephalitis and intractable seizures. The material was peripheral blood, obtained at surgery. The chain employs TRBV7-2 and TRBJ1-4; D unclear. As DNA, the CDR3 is TGTGCCAGCAGCCCGGGTCGGGATGAAAAACTGTTTTTT. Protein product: CASSPGRDEKLFF. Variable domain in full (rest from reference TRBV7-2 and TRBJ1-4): GAGVSQSPSNKVTEKGKDVELRCDPISGHTALYWYRQSLGQGLEFLIYFQGNSAPDKSGLPSDRFSAERTGGSVSTLTIQRTQQEDSAVYLCASSPGRDEKLFFGSGTQLSVL.